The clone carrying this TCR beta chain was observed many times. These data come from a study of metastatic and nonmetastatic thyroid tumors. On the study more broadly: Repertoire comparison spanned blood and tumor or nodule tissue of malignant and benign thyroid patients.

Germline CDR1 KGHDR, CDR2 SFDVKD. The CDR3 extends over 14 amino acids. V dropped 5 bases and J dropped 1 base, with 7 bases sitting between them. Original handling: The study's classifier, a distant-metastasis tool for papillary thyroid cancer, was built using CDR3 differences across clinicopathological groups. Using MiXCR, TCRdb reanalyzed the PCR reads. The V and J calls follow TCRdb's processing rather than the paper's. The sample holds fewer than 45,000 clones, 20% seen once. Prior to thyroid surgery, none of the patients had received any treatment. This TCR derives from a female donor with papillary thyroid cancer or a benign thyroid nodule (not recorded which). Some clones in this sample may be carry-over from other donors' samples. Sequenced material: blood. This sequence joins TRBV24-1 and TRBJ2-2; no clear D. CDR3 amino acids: CATSVMGNTGELFF. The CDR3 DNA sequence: TGTGCCACCAGTGTTATGGGGAACACCGGGGAGCTGTTTTTT.